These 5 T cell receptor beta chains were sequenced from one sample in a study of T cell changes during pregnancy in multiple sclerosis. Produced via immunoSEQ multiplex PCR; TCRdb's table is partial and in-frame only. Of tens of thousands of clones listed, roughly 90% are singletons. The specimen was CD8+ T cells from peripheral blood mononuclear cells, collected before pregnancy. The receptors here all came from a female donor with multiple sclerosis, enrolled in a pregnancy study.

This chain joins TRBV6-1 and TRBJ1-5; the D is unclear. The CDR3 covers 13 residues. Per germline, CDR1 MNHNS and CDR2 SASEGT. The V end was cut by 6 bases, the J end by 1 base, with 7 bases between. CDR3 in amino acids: CASRLASNQPQHF. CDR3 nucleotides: TGTGCCAGCAGGCTAGCCAGCAATCAGCCCCAGCATTTT.

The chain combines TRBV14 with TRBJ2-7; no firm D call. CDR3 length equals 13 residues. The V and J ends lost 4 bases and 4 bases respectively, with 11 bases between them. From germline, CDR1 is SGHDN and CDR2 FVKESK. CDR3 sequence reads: CASSPSPHYEQYF. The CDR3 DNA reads TGTGCCAGCAGCCCGTCCCCACATTACGAGCAGTACTTC. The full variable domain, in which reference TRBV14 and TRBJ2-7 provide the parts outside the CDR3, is EAGVTQFPSHSVIEKGQTVTLRCDPISGHDNLYWYRRVMGKEIKFLLHFVKESKQDESGMPNNRFLAERTGGTYSTLKVQPAELEDSGVYFCASSPSPHYEQYFGPGTRLTVT.

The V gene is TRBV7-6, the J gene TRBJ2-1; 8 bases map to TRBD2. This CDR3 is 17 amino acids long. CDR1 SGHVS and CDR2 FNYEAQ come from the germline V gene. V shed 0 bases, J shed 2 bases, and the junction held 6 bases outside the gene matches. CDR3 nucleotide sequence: TGTGCCAGCAGCTTAGCCTCCGGGACTAGTCCCTACAATGAGCAGTTCTTC. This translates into CASSLASGTSPYNEQFF.

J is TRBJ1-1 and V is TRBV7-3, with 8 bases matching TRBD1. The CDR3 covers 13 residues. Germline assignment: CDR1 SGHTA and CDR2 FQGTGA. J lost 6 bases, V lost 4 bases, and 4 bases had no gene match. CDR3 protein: CASSSQGDPEAFF. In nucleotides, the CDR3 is TGTGCCAGCAGCTCACAGGGGGACCCTGAAGCTTTCTTT.

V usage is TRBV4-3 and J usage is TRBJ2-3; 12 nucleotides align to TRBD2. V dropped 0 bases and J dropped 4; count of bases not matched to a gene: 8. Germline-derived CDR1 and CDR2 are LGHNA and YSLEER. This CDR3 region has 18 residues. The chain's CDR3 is CASSQDRLAGGRADTQYF. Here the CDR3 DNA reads TGCGCCAGCAGCCAAGATCGGCTAGCGGGGGGGCGGGCAGATACGCAGTATTTT.